These 18 T cell receptor beta chains share one sample of origin, sequenced in a study of blood T cell repertoires in COVID-19. Clones were read by immunoSEQ multiplex PCR, and TCRdb kept only the in-frame ones, dropping some. The data hold 150,000 to 200,000 clones, with 70% to 80% observed a single time. The sample was peripheral blood. These receptors were obtained from a man in his 60s with acute or convalescent COVID-19.

The rearrangement joins TRBV12-3 or TRBV12-4 to TRBJ1-6, with D unresolved. The CDR3 extends over 13 amino acids. Trimming removed 2 bases from V and 8 bases from J, with 7 bases in between. CDR3: CASSLWRDSPLHF. The DNA of the CDR3 is TGTGCCAGCAGTTTATGGAGGGATTCACCCCTCCACTTT.

This clone was found once. The CDR3 bases are TGTGCCAGCAGCCCCCTCGAGCGGAGCTCCTACAATGAGCAGTTCTTC. It yields the protein CASSPLERSSYNEQFF. The V call is TRBV7-8, the J call TRBJ2-1, with D maybe TRBD2 (5 bases). Trimming removed 5 bases at V and 0 bases at J, with 14 bases between. The CDR3 consists of 16 residues. The germline gives CDR1 SGHVS, CDR2 FQNEAQ.

The rearrangement links TRBV30 to TRBJ1-1; the D is unclear. This CDR3 is 12 amino acids long. V lost 2 bases and J 4 bases, leaving 8 bases between the germline ends. Germline V gives CDR1 GTSNPN, CDR2 SVGIG (reference sequence). The CDR3 sequence is CAWSLVSTEAFF. CDR3 DNA: TGTGCCTGGAGTCTGGTCAGCACTGAAGCTTTCTTT. Using reference TRBV30 and TRBJ1-1 for the parts outside the CDR3, the full variable domain is SQTIHQWPATLVQPVGSPLSLECTVEGTSNPNLYWYRQAAGRGLQLLFYSVGIGQISSEVPQNLSASRPQDRQFILSSKKLLLSDSGFYLCAWSLVSTEAFFGQGTRLTVV.

The chain links TRBV27 to TRBJ1-1; D may be TRBD1 (5 bases). The CDR3 sequence is 13 residues long. The V end was cut by 3 bases, the J end by 6 bases, with 11 bases between. Looked up from germline, CDR1 is MNHEY and CDR2 is SMNVEV (reference sequence). This CDR3 is CASSFQGYAEAFF. CDR3 nucleotide sequence: TGTGCCAGCAGTTTTCAGGGTTACGCTGAAGCTTTCTTT.

The chain has TRBV5-4 and TRBJ1-1; 7 bases are shared with TRBD1. The CDR3 has 14 amino acids. The germline V gene has CDR1 SGHNT and CDR2 YYREEE (reference sequence). V shed 4 bases, J shed 2 bases, and the junction held 5 bases outside the gene matches. CDR3 nucleotides: TGTGCCAGCAGCGGACAGGCCGACAACACTGAAGCTTTCTTT. This sequence encodes CASSGQADNTEAFF.

This chain connects TRBV7-2 to TRBJ1-2; 10 bases are a match to TRBD1. CDR3 length equals 14 residues. CDR1 is SGHTA and CDR2 is FQGNSA in the germline V gene. J was trimmed by 3 bases and V by 5 bases; bases with no gene match: 3. CDR3 DNA sequence: TGTGCCAGCAGCACCGGGACAGGGGACTATGGCTACACCTTC. The encoded protein is CASSTGTGDYGYTF.

V usage is TRBV10-3 and J usage is TRBJ1-2, with TRBD1 matching over 9 bases. Germline CDR1 and CDR2: ENHRY and SYGVKD. The length of the CDR3 is 15 residues. J lost 8 bases, V lost 2 bases, and 9 bases had no gene match. The CDR3 loop reads CAISENLQGARGYTF. As DNA, the CDR3 is TGTGCCATCAGTGAGAATCTACAGGGGGCGCGGGGCTACACCTTC.

V gene TRBV5-1 combines with J gene TRBJ2-7; 10 bases map to TRBD2. Germline V gives CDR1 SGHRS, CDR2 YFSETQ. J lost 3 bases, V lost 0 bases, and 6 bases had no gene match. CDR3 length: 16 residues. Here the CDR3 reads CASSLALAGEYYEQYF. CDR3 sequence (DNA): TGCGCCAGCAGCTTGGCCCTAGCGGGGGAGTACTACGAGCAGTACTTC.

The J gene is TRBJ1-2, the V gene TRBV12-5, with 7 bases matching TRBD1. CDR3 length: 14 amino acids. Germline CDR1 LGHNT, CDR2 FRNRAP. J gave up 0 bases and V 5 bases, and 3 bases lay outside the gene matches. The CDR3 coding sequence is TGTGCTAGTGGTCGGACAGGAACTAACTATGGCTACACCTTC. Protein sequence: CASGRTGTNYGYTF.

In DNA form, the CDR3 reads TGTGCCAGCAGCCCCCGGGACAGGGGCATAGGCGAGCAGTACTTC. Its translation: CASSPRDRGIGEQYF. The rearrangement joins TRBV11-3 to TRBJ2-7; 10 nucleotides align to TRBD1. J was trimmed by 6 bases and V by 5 bases; bases with no gene match: 10. The CDR3 sequence is 15 residues long. CDR1 is SGHNT, CDR2 YENEEA, per germline.

J is TRBJ2-2 and V is TRBV9; 7 bases line up with TRBD1. J lost 2 bases, V lost 6 bases, and 7 bases had no gene match. Germline CDR1 is SGDLS and CDR2 is YYNGEE. This CDR3 contains 15 residues. The CDR3 protein is CASNPKGANTGELFF. The CDR3 DNA is TGTGCCAGCAACCCTAAGGGGGCAAACACCGGGGAGCTGTTTTTT.

The V call is TRBV3-1 (or the pseudogene TRBV3-2), the J call TRBJ2-5; the D gene is possibly TRBD2 (5 bases). V shed 1 base and J shed 1 base, with 10 bases lying between them. In germline, CDR1 is LGHDT, CDR2 YNNKEL (reference sequence). The CDR3 length is 15 residues. In DNA form, the CDR3 reads TGTGCCAGCAGCCAAGTCCCGGGGAGCCAAGAGACCCAGTACTTC. Protein: CASSQVPGSQETQYF.

The J gene is TRBJ2-2, the V gene TRBV9, with 8 bases lining up with TRBD2. The germline gives CDR1 SGDLS, CDR2 YYNGEE. Unmatched junction bases numbered 9, after V lost 0 bases and J lost 2 bases. The CDR3 is made up of 18 amino acids. The CDR3 loop reads CASSVAPKRGSNTGELFF. The CDR3, as DNA: TGTGCCAGCAGCGTAGCCCCCAAGCGGGGGTCCAACACCGGGGAGCTGTTTTTT.

V is TRBV5-1 and J is TRBJ2-3; TRBD1 aligns across 7 bases. This CDR3 has 12 amino acids. Trimming removed 0 bases from V and 13 bases from J; junction bases left unmatched: 5. CDR1 and CDR2 from the germline V gene are SGHRS and YFSETQ. The CDR3 nucleotides read TGCGCCAGCAGCTTGGGGGACAGCGAGGAGTATTTT. It translates to CASSLGDSEEYF.

J is TRBJ1-2 and V is TRBV3-1 (or the pseudogene TRBV3-2); 7 positions agree with TRBD1. The length of the CDR3 is 12 residues. With V trimmed by 3 bases and J by 6 bases, 1 base remained unmatched. Germline V gives CDR1 LGHDT, CDR2 YNNKEL (reference sequence). DNA for the CDR3: TGTGCCAGCAGCCATACAGGGGATGGCTACACCTTC. Translated: CASSHTGDGYTF.

This sequence joins TRBV4-1 and TRBJ1-1; D call uncertain. The CDR3 contains 14 residues. Germline CDR1 MGHRA, CDR2 YSYEKL. Trimming took off 0 bases at V and 7 bases at J, with 12 bases between the two ends. The CDR3 nucleotides read TGCGCCAGCAGCCAAGATTCAGCGGCCCTTGAAGCTTTCTTT. Its protein product is CASSQDSAALEAFF.

This clone was recorded many times. The chain employs TRBV5-1 and TRBJ2-1; D is possibly TRBD1 (8 bases). CDR1 and CDR2 (germline): SGHRS, YFSETQ. V lost 4 bases, J lost 8 bases, and 22 bases lay in between. The CDR3 loop spans 16 amino acids. The DNA for the CDR3 is TGCGCCAGCAGCCCCACATCGCGGACAGGGAGGGATGAGCAGTTCTTC. It yields the protein CASSPTSRTGRDEQFF.

The chain has TRBV28 and TRBJ1-5; no definite D call. V lost 2 bases to trimming and J lost 8 bases, with 13 bases between them. Germline V gives CDR1 MDHEN, CDR2 SYDVKM. The CDR3 is 14 amino acids. DNA for the CDR3: TGTGCCAGCAGTTTAGATCGGAGCGGGAAGCCCCAGCATTTT. Its translation: CASSLDRSGKPQHF.